The clone carrying this TCR beta chain occurred a few times. Antigen unknown. The sample belongs to a study of T cells after yellow fever vaccination. TCR cDNA, made by 5'RACE template switching, carried an added universal primer site and UMIs. From the 5' RACE reads, TCRdb called clonotypes with MiXCR, one entry per CDR3 protein. The sample holds about 99,000 distinct CDR3 sequences; under 6.5% are singletons and the top ten take roughly two fifths. This CDR3 region has 16 residues. Trimming shortened V by 1 base and J by 2 bases, and 13 bases separated the two germline ends. The V gene's germline CDR1 is SGHTA and CDR2 FQGNSA. General study points: Reappearance after the booster was seen for most primary-vaccination clones, at 95% to 96% CD4 and 75% to 90% CD8. The CD4 and CD8 compartments had a small share of their clonotypes in common. Repertoires sorted by FACS could include abundant clonotypes that are contaminants from the bulk population.

The receptor was isolated from a man aged 18 to 29 who received the YFV17D yellow fever vaccine. Sample: CD8+ T cells sorted from PBMCs, taken 10 days after the yellow fever booster vaccination. This chain links TRBV7-2 with TRBJ2-3, with D tentatively TRBD2 (5 bases). The CDR3 loop is CASSLVDGGFTDTQYF. The CDR3 DNA sequence: TGTGCCAGCAGCTTAGTGGACGGAGGTTTCACAGATACGCAGTATTTT.